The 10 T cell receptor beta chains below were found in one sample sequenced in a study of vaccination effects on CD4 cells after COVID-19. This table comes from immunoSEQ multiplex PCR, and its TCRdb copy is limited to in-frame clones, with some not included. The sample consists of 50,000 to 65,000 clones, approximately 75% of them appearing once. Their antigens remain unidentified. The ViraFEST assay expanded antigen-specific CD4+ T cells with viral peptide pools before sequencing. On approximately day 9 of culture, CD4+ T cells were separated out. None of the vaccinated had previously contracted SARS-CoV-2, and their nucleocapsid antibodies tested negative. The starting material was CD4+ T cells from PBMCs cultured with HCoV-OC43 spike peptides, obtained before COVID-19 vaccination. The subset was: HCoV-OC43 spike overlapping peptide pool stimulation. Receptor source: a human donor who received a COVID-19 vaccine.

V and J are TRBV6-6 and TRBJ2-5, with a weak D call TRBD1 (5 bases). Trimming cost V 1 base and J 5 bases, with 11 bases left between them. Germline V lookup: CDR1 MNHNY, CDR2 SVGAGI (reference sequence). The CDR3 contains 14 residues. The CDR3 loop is CASSYLTARETQYF. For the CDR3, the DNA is TGTGCCAGCAGTTACTTGACAGCTAGGGAGACCCAGTACTTC.

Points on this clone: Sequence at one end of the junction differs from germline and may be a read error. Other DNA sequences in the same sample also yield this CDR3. CDR3 residues: CASSPQGSGNTIYF. In DNA form, the CDR3 reads TGTGCCAGCTCCCCACAGGGTTCTGGAAACACCATATATTTT. The V and J genes are TRBV18 and TRBJ1-3, with D perhaps matching TRBD1 (6 bases). Germline lookup yields CDR1 KGHSH and CDR2 LQKENI. The CDR3 is 14 residues long. The whole variable domain, filled in from reference TRBV18 and TRBJ1-3, reads NAGVMQNPRHLVRRRGQEARLRCSPMKGHSHVYWYRQLPEEGLKFMVYLQKENIIDESGMPKERFSAEFPKEGPSILRIQQVVRGDSAAYFCASSPQGSGNTIYFGEGSWLTVV.

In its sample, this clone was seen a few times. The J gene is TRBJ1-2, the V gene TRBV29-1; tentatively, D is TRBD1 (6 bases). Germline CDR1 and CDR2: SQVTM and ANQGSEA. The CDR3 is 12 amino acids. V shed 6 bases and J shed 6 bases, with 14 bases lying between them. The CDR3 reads CSVGRDTHGYTF. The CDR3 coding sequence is TGCAGCGTCGGCCGGGACACACATGGCTACACCTTC.

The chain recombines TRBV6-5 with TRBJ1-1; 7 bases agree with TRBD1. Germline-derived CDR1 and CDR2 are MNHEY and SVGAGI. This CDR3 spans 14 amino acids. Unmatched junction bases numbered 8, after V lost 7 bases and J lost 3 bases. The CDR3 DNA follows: TGTGCCAGCATACAGGGGCTGGTGGACACTGAAGCTTTCTTT. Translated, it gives CASIQGLVDTEAFF.

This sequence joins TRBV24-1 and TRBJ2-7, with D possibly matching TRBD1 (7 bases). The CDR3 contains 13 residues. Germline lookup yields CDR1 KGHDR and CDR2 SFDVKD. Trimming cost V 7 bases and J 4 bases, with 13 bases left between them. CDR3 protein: CATRRQGGYEQYV. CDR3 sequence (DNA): TGTGCCACCAGGAGACAGGGAGGATACGAGCAGTACGTC.

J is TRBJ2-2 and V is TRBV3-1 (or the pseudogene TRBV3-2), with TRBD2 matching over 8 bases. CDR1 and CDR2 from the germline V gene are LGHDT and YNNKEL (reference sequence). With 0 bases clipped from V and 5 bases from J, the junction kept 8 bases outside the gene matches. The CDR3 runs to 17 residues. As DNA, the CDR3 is TGTGCCAGCAGCCAAGATGGCGGGGGGCGGTGGACCGGGGAGCTGTTTTTT. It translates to CASSQDGGGRWTGELFF.

The CDR3 reads CSVGSGSGTDTQYF. The DNA for the CDR3 is TGCAGCGTTGGCTCGGGCTCGGGCACAGATACGCAGTATTTT. V usage is TRBV29-1 and J usage is TRBJ2-3; no clear D. CDR3 size: 14 residues. Germline CDR1 is SQVTM and CDR2 is ANQGSEA. V shed 4 bases and J shed 1 base, with 12 bases lying between them.

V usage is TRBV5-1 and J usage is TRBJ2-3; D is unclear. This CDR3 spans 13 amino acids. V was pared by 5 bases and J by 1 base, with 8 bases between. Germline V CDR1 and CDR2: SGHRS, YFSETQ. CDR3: CASSSGGTDTQYF. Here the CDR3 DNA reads TGCGCCAGCAGTAGTGGGGGCACAGATACGCAGTATTTT.

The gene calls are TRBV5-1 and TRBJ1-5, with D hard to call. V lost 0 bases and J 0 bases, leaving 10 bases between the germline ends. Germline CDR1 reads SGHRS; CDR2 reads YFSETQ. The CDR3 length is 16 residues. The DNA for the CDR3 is TGCGCCAGCAGCTTGGCCGGGCCAAATAGCAATCAGCCCCAGCATTTT. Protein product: CASSLAGPNSNQPQHF.

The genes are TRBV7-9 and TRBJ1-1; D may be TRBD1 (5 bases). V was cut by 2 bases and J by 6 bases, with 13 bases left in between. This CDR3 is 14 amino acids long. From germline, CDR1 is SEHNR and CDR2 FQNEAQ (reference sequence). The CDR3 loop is CASSLSGGRAEAFF. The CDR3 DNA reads TGTGCCAGCAGCTTATCTGGCGGCAGGGCTGAAGCTTTCTTT.